One TCR beta chain is described in this entry. Its antigen is not identified. Treatment indicated: oral pan-JAK inhibitor, 5-10 mg twice daily. Germline CDR1 is SEHNR and CDR2 is FQNEAQ (reference sequence). This CDR3 comprises 15 residues. V was cut by 1 base and J by 2 bases, with 8 bases left in between. This sample was included in a study of CD8+ T cells in alopecia areata. Findings and caveats of the study: Uncertainty remains about how baseline CD8+ expansion links to response, with one nonresponder.

Extraction and reverse transcription of RNA yielded cDNA as the sequencing template. Sequencing used immunoSEQ multiplex PCR; TCRdb keeps in-frame clones, though not all of them. Of fewer than 250,000 clones listed, more than 30% are singletons. Sequencing was performed on CD4+ T cells sorted from blood, taken around week 30, from a patient treated with tofacitinib. The rearrangement links TRBV7-9 to TRBJ2-2; the D gene is possibly TRBD1 (5 bases). The TCR originated in a human donor with alopecia areata. CDR3 loop: CASSLEGRNTGELFF. Here the CDR3 DNA reads TGTGCCAGCAGCTTAGAGGGGCGAAACACCGGGGAGCTGTTTTTT.